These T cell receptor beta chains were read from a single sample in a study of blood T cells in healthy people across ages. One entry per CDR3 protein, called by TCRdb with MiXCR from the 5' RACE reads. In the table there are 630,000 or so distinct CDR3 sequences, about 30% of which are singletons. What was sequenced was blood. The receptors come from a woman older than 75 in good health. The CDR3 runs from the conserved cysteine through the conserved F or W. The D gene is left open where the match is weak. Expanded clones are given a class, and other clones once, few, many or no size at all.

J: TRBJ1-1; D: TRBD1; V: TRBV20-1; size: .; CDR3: CSARRTGPNTEAFF; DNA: TGCAGTGCTAGACGGACAGGACCGAACACTGAAGCTTTCTTT
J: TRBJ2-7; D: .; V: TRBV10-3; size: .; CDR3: CAISARTANNEQYF; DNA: TGTGCCATCAGTGCGCGAACGGCGAACAATGAGCAGTACTTC
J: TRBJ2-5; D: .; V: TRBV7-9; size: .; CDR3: CASSSGALETQYF; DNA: TGTGCCAGCAGCTCGGGGGCTTTGGAGACCCAGTACTTC
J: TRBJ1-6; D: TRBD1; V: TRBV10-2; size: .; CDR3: CATRTGDYNSPLHF; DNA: TGCGCCACCCGGACAGGGGACTATAATTCACCCCTCCACTTT
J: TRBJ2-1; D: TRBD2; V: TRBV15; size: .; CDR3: CATSSPDLAGRGEQFF; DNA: TGTGCCACCAGCAGCCCGGATCTAGCGGGGAGGGGTGAGCAGTTCTTC
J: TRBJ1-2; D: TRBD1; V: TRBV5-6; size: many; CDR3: CASSLPGQDFYGYTF; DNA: TGTGCCAGCAGCTTACCGGGACAGGACTTCTATGGCTACACCTTC
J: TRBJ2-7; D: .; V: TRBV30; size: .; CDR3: CAWSEGSGYEQYF; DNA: TGTGCCTGGAGTGAAGGGTCCGGTTACGAGCAGTACTTC
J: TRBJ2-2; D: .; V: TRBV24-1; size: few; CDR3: CATSDLEWELFF; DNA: TGTGCCACCAGTGATTTGGAGTGGGAGCTGTTTTTT
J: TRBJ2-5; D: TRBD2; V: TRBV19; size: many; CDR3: CASSSTSGGSRGETQYF; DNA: TGTGCCAGTAGTAGTACTAGCGGGGGGTCCCGAGGAGAGACCCAGTACTTC
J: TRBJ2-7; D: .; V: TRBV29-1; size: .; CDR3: CSSIGDSYEQYF; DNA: TGCAGCTCCATAGGGGACTCCTACGAGCAGTACTTC
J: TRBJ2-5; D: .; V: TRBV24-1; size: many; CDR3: CATSELQGEVETQYF; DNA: TGTGCCACCAGTGAATTACAGGGCGAGGTAGAGACCCAGTACTTC
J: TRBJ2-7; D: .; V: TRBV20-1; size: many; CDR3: CSARPPSIFSYEQYF; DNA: TGCAGTGCTAGACCCCCTTCAATTTTCTCCTACGAGCAGTACTTC
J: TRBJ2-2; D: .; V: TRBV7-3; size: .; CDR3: CASSSSGTAGTGELFF; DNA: TGTGCCAGCAGCTCCTCCGGGACAGCGGGCACCGGGGAGCTGTTTTTT
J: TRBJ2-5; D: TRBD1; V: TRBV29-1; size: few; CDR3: CSVGAGGETQYF; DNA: TGCAGCGTTGGGGCAGGGGGCGAAACCCAGTACTTC
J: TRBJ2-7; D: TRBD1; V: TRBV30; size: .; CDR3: CAWSVLGDRDEQYF; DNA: TGTGCCTGGAGTGTTTTAGGGGACAGGGACGAGCAGTACTTC
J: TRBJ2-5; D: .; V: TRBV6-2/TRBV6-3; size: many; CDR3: CASSPGRVRAGQETQYF; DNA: TGTGCCAGCAGCCCTGGCCGAGTTAGAGCGGGCCAAGAGACCCAGTACTTC
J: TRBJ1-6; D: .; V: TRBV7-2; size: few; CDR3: CASSPEGKGNSPLHF; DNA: TGTGCCAGCAGCCCAGAGGGAAAGGGGAATTCACCCCTCCACTTT
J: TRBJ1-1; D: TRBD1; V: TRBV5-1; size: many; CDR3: CASSGGQGVMNTEAFF; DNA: TGCGCCAGCAGCGGGGGACAGGGGGTTATGAACACTGAAGCTTTCTTT
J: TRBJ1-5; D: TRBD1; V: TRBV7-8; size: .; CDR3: CASSLGGQERWPQHF; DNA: TGTGCCAGCAGCTTAGGAGGACAGGAAAGATGGCCCCAGCATTTT
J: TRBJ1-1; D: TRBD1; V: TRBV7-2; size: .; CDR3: CASSKKQGGTTEAFF; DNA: TGTGCCAGCAGCAAAAAACAGGGGGGCACCACTGAAGCTTTCTTT
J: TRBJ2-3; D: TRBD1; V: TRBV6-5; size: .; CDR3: CASSTDRGQLYEQYF; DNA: TGTGCCAGCAGTACAGACAGGGGCCAACTCTACGAGCAGTATTTT
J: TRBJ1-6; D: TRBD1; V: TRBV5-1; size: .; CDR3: CASSTSRDRASPLHF; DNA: TGCGCCAGCAGCACGAGCCGGGACAGGGCCTCACCCCTCCACTTT
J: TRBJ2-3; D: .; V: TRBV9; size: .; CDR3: CASSVEVFSDTQYF; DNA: TGTGCCAGCAGCGTAGAGGTTTTCTCTGATACGCAGTATTTT
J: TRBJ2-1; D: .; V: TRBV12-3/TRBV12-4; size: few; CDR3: CASSLLSLVIHEQFF; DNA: TGTGCCAGCAGTTTGTTGAGTCTGGTCATACATGAGCAGTTCTTC
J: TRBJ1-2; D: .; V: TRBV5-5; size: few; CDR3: CASSFRPGSGYTF; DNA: TGTGCCAGCAGCTTTCGACCCGGTAGTGGCTACACCTTC
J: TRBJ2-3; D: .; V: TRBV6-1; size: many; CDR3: CASGSTGTSTDTQYF; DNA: TGTGCCAGTGGATCAACAGGGACTAGCACAGATACGCAGTATTTT
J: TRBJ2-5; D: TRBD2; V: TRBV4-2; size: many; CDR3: CASSQEVLAGGETQYF; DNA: TGTGCCAGCAGCCAAGAAGTACTAGCGGGGGGGGAGACCCAGTACTTC
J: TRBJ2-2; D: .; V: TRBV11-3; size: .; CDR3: CASSLDGDTGELFF; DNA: TGTGCCAGCAGCTTAGACGGAGACACCGGGGAGCTGTTTTTT
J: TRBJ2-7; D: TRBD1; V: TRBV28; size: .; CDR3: CASSSWTGSYEQYF; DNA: TGTGCCAGCAGTTCCTGGACAGGCTCCTACGAGCAGTACTTC
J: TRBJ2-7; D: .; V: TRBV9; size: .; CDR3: CASSRLTGTYEQYF; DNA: TGTGCCAGCAGCCGATTGACAGGAACCTACGAGCAGTACTTC
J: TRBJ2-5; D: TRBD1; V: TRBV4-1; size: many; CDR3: CASSFPGQGGETQYF; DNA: TGCGCCAGCAGCTTCCCGGGACAGGGAGGGGAGACCCAGTACTTC
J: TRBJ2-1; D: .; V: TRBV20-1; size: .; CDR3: CSARKDGSYEQFF; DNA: TGCAGTGCTAGAAAGGACGGTTCCTACGAGCAGTTCTTC
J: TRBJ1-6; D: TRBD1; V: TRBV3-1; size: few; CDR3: CASTRTGWSSPLHF; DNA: TGTGCCAGCACCCGGACAGGGTGGAGTTCACCCCTCCACTTT
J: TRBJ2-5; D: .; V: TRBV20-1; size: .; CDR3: CSARDALKETQYF; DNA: TGCAGTGCTAGAGATGCGCTAAAAGAGACCCAGTACTTC
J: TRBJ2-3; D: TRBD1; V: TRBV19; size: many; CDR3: CASRSGTVTDTQYF; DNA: TGTGCCAGCCGATCCGGGACAGTAACAGATACGCAGTATTTT
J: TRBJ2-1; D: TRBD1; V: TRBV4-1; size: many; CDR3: CASSQGPQGARNEQFF; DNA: TGCGCCAGCAGCCAAGGCCCGCAGGGGGCTCGCAATGAGCAGTTCTTC
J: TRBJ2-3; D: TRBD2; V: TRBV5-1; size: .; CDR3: CASSLDPPGGSGDTQYF; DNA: TGCGCCAGCAGCTTGGACCCTCCGGGGGGGTCGGGAGATACGCAGTATTTT
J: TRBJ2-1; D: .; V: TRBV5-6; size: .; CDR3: CASSFSRHEQFF; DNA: TGTGCCAGCAGTTTTAGCCGGCATGAGCAGTTCTTC
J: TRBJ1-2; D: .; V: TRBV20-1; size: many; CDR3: CSARDETNYGYTF; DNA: TGCAGTGCTAGAGATGAGACCAACTATGGCTACACCTTC
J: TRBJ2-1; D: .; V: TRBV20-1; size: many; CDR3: CSARTRSSYNEQFF; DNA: TGCAGTGCTAGAACAAGAAGCTCCTACAATGAGCAGTTCTTC
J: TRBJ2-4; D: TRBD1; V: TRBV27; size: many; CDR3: CASSPPGTGGPMTKAKNIQYF; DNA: TGTGCCAGCAGTCCGCCGGGGACAGGGGGCCCTATGACTAAAGCCAAAAACATTCAGTACTTC
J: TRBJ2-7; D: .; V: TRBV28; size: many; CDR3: CASRSFIRDRAYEQYF; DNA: TGTGCCAGCAGATCGTTTATCCGGGACCGAGCCTACGAGCAGTACTTC
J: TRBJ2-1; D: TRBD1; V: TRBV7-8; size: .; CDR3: CASSYLTGRNNEQFF; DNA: TGTGCCAGCAGCTACCTGACAGGGCGTAACAATGAGCAGTTCTTC
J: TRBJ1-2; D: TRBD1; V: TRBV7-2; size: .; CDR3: CASSPGGGHYGNTF; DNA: TGTGCCAGCAGCCCAGGAGGGGGCCACTATGGCAACACCTTC
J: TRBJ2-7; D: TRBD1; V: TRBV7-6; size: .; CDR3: CASSSGQGVHEQYF; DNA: TGTGCCAGCAGCTCGGGACAGGGCGTCCACGAGCAGTACTTC
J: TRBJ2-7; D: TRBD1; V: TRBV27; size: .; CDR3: CASSFRDRGSEQYF; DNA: TGTGCCAGCAGTTTCCGGGACAGGGGAAGTGAGCAGTACTTC
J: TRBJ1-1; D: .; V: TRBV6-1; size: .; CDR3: CASTQALVEWGTEAFF; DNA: TGTGCCAGCACCCAGGCTCTTGTGGAGTGGGGGACTGAAGCTTTCTTT
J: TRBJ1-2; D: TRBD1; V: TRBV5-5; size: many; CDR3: CASSLILRSGTAGNGYTF; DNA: TGTGCCAGCAGCCTTATACTGCGTTCCGGGACAGCGGGAAATGGCTACACCTTC
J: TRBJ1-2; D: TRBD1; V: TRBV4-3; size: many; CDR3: CASSPVGEGAKGYTF; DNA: TGCGCCAGCAGCCCCGTCGGGGAGGGGGCGAAGGGCTACACCTTC
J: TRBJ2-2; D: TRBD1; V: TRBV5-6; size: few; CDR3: CASSGTGWTGELFF; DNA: TGTGCCAGTTCCGGGACAGGGTGGACCGGGGAGCTGTTTTTT